This is a list of T cell receptor beta chains from one sample in a study of T cell responses to AZD1222 COVID-19 vaccine. Repertoires were generated with immunoSEQ multiplex PCR, while TCRdb's copy carries only in-frame clones and drops some. Seen here are under 120,000 clones, around 95% observed once, and the top ten hold roughly 2%. Sample: peripheral blood, taken on day 0 of AZD1222 vaccination. The origin of the receptors is an adult in good health. Each CDR3 is given with its conserved first and last residue. D genes are given only for firm matches. The size field is filled for only some rows; it gives once, few, many or a size class.

d_call: TRBD2; clone_size: .; v_call: TRBV19; j_call: TRBJ2-1; cdr3_length: 14; cdr3_aa: CASRTSGSYNEQFF; cdr3_nt: TGTGCCAGTAGGACTAGCGGCTCCTACAATGAGCAGTTCTTC
d_call: .; clone_size: .; v_call: TRBV7-9; j_call: TRBJ1-1; cdr3_length: 16; cdr3_aa: CASSSTWDGMNTEAFF; cdr3_nt: TGTGCCAGCAGCTCTACCTGGGACGGAATGAACACTGAAGCTTTCTTT
d_call: .; clone_size: once; v_call: TRBV9; j_call: TRBJ2-7; cdr3_length: 14; cdr3_aa: CASSVGGQGNEQYF; cdr3_nt: TGTGCCAGCAGCGTAGGTGGGCAGGGAAACGAGCAGTACTTC
d_call: .; clone_size: .; v_call: TRBV7-6; j_call: TRBJ2-1; cdr3_length: 15; cdr3_aa: CASSLAPGATDEQFF; cdr3_nt: TGTGCCAGCAGCTTGGCCCCAGGGGCCACCGATGAGCAGTTCTTC
d_call: .; clone_size: .; v_call: TRBV19; j_call: TRBJ2-7; cdr3_length: 13; cdr3_aa: CASSIGTSYEQYF; cdr3_nt: TGTGCCAGTAGTATAGGGACATCTTACGAGCAGTACTTC
d_call: .; clone_size: once; v_call: TRBV28; j_call: TRBJ1-2; cdr3_length: 14; cdr3_aa: CASSLYGGGYGYTF; cdr3_nt: TGTGCCAGCAGTTTATACGGGGGTGGCTATGGCTACACCTTC
d_call: .; clone_size: .; v_call: TRBV12-3/TRBV12-4; j_call: TRBJ1-1; cdr3_length: 12; cdr3_aa: CASSFQGTEAFF; cdr3_nt: TGTGCCAGCAGTTTTCAGGGGACTGAAGCTTTCTTT
d_call: .; clone_size: .; v_call: TRBV7-6; j_call: TRBJ1-4; cdr3_length: 13; cdr3_aa: CASSFTLGEKLFF; cdr3_nt: TGTGCCAGCAGCTTTACCTTAGGCGAAAAACTGTTTTTT
d_call: .; clone_size: .; v_call: TRBV6-5; j_call: TRBJ2-5; cdr3_length: 16; cdr3_aa: CASSYPAGTNQETQYF; cdr3_nt: TGTGCCAGCAGTTACCCGGCCGGGACAAACCAAGAGACCCAGTACTTC
d_call: TRBD2; clone_size: .; v_call: TRBV9; j_call: TRBJ2-1; cdr3_length: 15; cdr3_aa: CASSGGLAGYNEQFF; cdr3_nt: TGTGCCAGCAGCGGGGGACTAGCGGGTTACAATGAGCAGTTCTTC
d_call: TRBD2; clone_size: .; v_call: TRBV19; j_call: TRBJ2-3; cdr3_length: 16; cdr3_aa: CASSMGLAGFTDTQYF; cdr3_nt: TGTGCCAGTAGTATGGGACTAGCGGGGTTCACAGATACGCAGTATTTT
d_call: TRBD1; clone_size: .; v_call: TRBV19; j_call: TRBJ1-1; cdr3_length: 16; cdr3_aa: CASSRTTGILNTEAFF; cdr3_nt: TGTGCCAGTAGTAGGACGACAGGGATTCTTAACACTGAAGCTTTCTTT
d_call: .; clone_size: .; v_call: TRBV5-6; j_call: TRBJ1-1; cdr3_length: 14; cdr3_aa: CASSLSSLYTEAFF; cdr3_nt: TGTGCCAGCAGCTTGTCCAGCTTGTACACTGAAGCTTTCTTT
d_call: TRBD1; clone_size: .; v_call: TRBV19; j_call: TRBJ2-7; cdr3_length: 14; cdr3_aa: CASRDKTGPYEQYF; cdr3_nt: TGTGCCAGTAGAGACAAGACAGGGCCGTACGAGCAGTACTTC
d_call: .; clone_size: .; v_call: TRBV29-1; j_call: TRBJ1-1; cdr3_length: 14; cdr3_aa: CSVLPQGRNTEAFF; cdr3_nt: TGCAGCGTTCTCCCCCAGGGGAGGAACACTGAAGCTTTCTTT
d_call: TRBD2; clone_size: .; v_call: TRBV5-4; j_call: TRBJ2-1; cdr3_length: 17; cdr3_aa: CASSGTSGGTTYNEQFF; cdr3_nt: TGTGCCAGCAGCGGGACTAGCGGGGGGACAACCTACAATGAGCAGTTCTTC
d_call: TRBD1; clone_size: .; v_call: TRBV6-2/TRBV6-3; j_call: TRBJ2-5; cdr3_length: 17; cdr3_aa: CASSYSPRNRGDETQYF; cdr3_nt: TGTGCCAGCAGTTACTCCCCTAGAAACAGGGGCGATGAGACCCAGTACTTC
d_call: TRBD1; clone_size: once; v_call: TRBV28; j_call: TRBJ1-2; cdr3_length: 14; cdr3_aa: CASQGGERLKGYTF; cdr3_nt: TGTGCCAGCCAGGGGGGCGAGCGACTGAAAGGCTACACCTTC
d_call: .; clone_size: .; v_call: TRBV15; j_call: TRBJ1-5; cdr3_length: 13; cdr3_aa: CATSKLGNQPQHF; cdr3_nt: TGTGCCACCAGCAAACTGGGCAATCAGCCCCAGCATTTT
d_call: .; clone_size: .; v_call: TRBV6-1; j_call: TRBJ1-1; cdr3_length: 16; cdr3_aa: CASSEALRVGRHEAFF; cdr3_nt: TGTGCCAGCAGTGAAGCGCTTCGGGTAGGTCGGCATGAAGCTTTCTTT
d_call: .; clone_size: .; v_call: TRBV6-5; j_call: TRBJ1-5; cdr3_length: 11; cdr3_aa: CASSLRQPQHF; cdr3_nt: TGTGCCAGCAGTTTGCGCCAGCCCCAGCATTTT
d_call: .; clone_size: .; v_call: TRBV19; j_call: TRBJ2-5; cdr3_length: 14; cdr3_aa: CASSQQGSQETQYF; cdr3_nt: TGTGCCAGTAGTCAACAGGGATCCCAAGAGACCCAGTACTTC
d_call: TRBD1; clone_size: once; v_call: TRBV2; j_call: TRBJ1-2; cdr3_length: 15; cdr3_aa: CASSPTGRSGYGYTF; cdr3_nt: TGTGCCAGCAGTCCGACAGGGAGGTCCGGCTATGGCTACACCTTC
d_call: TRBD2; clone_size: .; v_call: TRBV5-4; j_call: TRBJ2-1; cdr3_length: 19; cdr3_aa: CASSSGTSGRQDFYNEQFF; cdr3_nt: TGTGCCAGCAGCTCCGGGACTAGCGGGAGGCAGGACTTCTACAATGAGCAGTTCTTC
d_call: .; clone_size: .; v_call: TRBV5-1; j_call: TRBJ2-7; cdr3_length: 13; cdr3_aa: CASSSGISYEQYF; cdr3_nt: TGCGCCAGCAGCTCCGGGATTTCCTACGAGCAGTACTTC
d_call: .; clone_size: .; v_call: TRBV6-2/TRBV6-3; j_call: TRBJ2-3; cdr3_length: 13; cdr3_aa: CASSNPGPETQYF; cdr3_nt: TGTGCCAGCAGTAATCCGGGACCCGAAACGCAGTATTTT
d_call: .; clone_size: .; v_call: TRBV4-1; j_call: TRBJ2-2; cdr3_length: 16; cdr3_aa: CASSQNPSANTGELFF; cdr3_nt: TGCGCCAGCAGCCAAAATCCAAGTGCGAACACCGGGGAGCTGTTTTTT
d_call: TRBD2; clone_size: .; v_call: TRBV7-3; j_call: TRBJ2-1; cdr3_length: 18; cdr3_aa: CASGRGLAGGSSYNEQFF; cdr3_nt: TGTGCCAGCGGACGGGGACTAGCGGGAGGAAGCTCCTACAATGAGCAGTTCTTC
d_call: .; clone_size: .; v_call: TRBV4-2; j_call: TRBJ2-5; cdr3_length: 14; cdr3_aa: CASSKGIGSETQYF; cdr3_nt: TGTGCCAGCAGCAAAGGGATTGGATCAGAGACCCAGTACTTC
d_call: TRBD1; clone_size: .; v_call: TRBV6-1; j_call: TRBJ1-5; cdr3_length: 16; cdr3_aa: CASSGTPQGSDQPQHF; cdr3_nt: TGTGCCAGCAGTGGTACACCACAGGGGTCAGATCAGCCCCAGCATTTT
d_call: TRBD1; clone_size: .; v_call: TRBV5-6; j_call: TRBJ2-1; cdr3_length: 15; cdr3_aa: CASSTDRGPRNEQFF; cdr3_nt: TGTGCCAGCAGCACAGACAGGGGGCCTAGGAATGAGCAGTTCTTC
d_call: .; clone_size: .; v_call: TRBV6-5; j_call: TRBJ1-3; cdr3_length: 15; cdr3_aa: CASSRVTGLGNTIYF; cdr3_nt: TGTGCCAGCAGTCGAGTAACAGGGTTAGGAAACACCATATATTTT
d_call: TRBD1; clone_size: .; v_call: TRBV6-5; j_call: TRBJ1-4; cdr3_length: 13; cdr3_aa: CARDQGGHEKLFF; cdr3_nt: TGTGCCCGCGATCAGGGGGGGCACGAAAAACTGTTTTTT
d_call: .; clone_size: .; v_call: TRBV11-3; j_call: TRBJ2-3; cdr3_length: 13; cdr3_aa: CASSLEVGDTQYF; cdr3_nt: TGTGCCAGCAGCTTAGAAGTCGGAGATACGCAGTATTTT
d_call: TRBD1; clone_size: .; v_call: TRBV3-1/TRBV3-2; j_call: TRBJ1-1; cdr3_length: 19; cdr3_aa: CASSRCLRGQVVSNTEAFF; cdr3_nt: TGTGCCAGCAGCCGCTGTTTAAGGGGACAGGTGGTTTCGAACACTGAAGCTTTCTTT
d_call: .; clone_size: .; v_call: TRBV21-1; j_call: TRBJ1-6; cdr3_length: 16; cdr3_aa: CASSKGLTDYNSPLHF; cdr3_nt: TGTGCCAGCAGCAAAGGTCTGACGGATTATAATTCACCCCTCCACTTT
d_call: .; clone_size: .; v_call: TRBV19; j_call: TRBJ1-1; cdr3_length: 14; cdr3_aa: CASSMRTSYTEAFF; cdr3_nt: TGTGCCAGTAGTATGAGGACCAGTTACACTGAAGCTTTCTTT
d_call: TRBD2; clone_size: .; v_call: TRBV6-5; j_call: TRBJ2-3; cdr3_length: 13; cdr3_aa: CASNGGRADTQYF; cdr3_nt: TGTGCCAGCAACGGCGGGAGGGCGGATACGCAGTATTTT
d_call: .; clone_size: .; v_call: TRBV3-1/TRBV3-2; j_call: TRBJ1-5; cdr3_length: 17; cdr3_aa: CASSQSVFRERNQPQHF; cdr3_nt: TGTGCCAGCAGCCAATCCGTTTTTAGGGAACGGAATCAGCCCCAGCATTTT
d_call: .; clone_size: .; v_call: TRBV4-1; j_call: TRBJ1-1; cdr3_length: 15; cdr3_aa: CASSQARGLNTEAFF; cdr3_nt: TGCGCCAGCAGCCAAGCGCGGGGCCTGAACACTGAAGCTTTCTTT
d_call: .; clone_size: .; v_call: TRBV27; j_call: TRBJ1-6; cdr3_length: 19; cdr3_aa: CASSLLPWRTSSYNSPLHF; cdr3_nt: TGTGCCAGCAGTTTACTCCCTTGGCGGACGAGCTCCTATAATTCACCCCTCCACTTT
d_call: .; clone_size: .; v_call: TRBV15; j_call: TRBJ1-2; cdr3_length: 15; cdr3_aa: CATSRDRRRTDGYTF; cdr3_nt: TGTGCCACCAGCAGAGATCGTCGGAGGACGGATGGCTACACCTTC